These 20 T cell receptor beta chains originate from one sample sequenced in a study of shared clonotypes between healthy human individuals. Measured with immunoSEQ multiplex PCR; TCRdb has only the in-frame clones, and not every one. The sample includes over 850,000 clones, roughly 74% seen only once; the top ten take roughly 0.56%. The sample consisted of memory CD4+ T cells from PBMCs. Regarding subset: CD45RA-negative fraction. These receptors were collected from a man between 18 and 35 years old in good health. Some clones in this sample may be carry-over from other donors' samples.

This clone showed up just once. This chain connects TRBV7-2 to TRBJ1-1, with D possibly matching TRBD1 (6 bases). The CDR3 sequence is 15 residues long. Trimming cost V 1 base and J 2 bases, with 11 bases left between them. Germline loops: CDR1 SGHTA, CDR2 FQGNSA. This CDR3 reads CASSLVGGPNTEAFF. The CDR3 nucleotides are TGTGCCAGCAGCTTAGTAGGGGGGCCCAACACTGAAGCTTTCTTT.

The chain joins TRBV9 to TRBJ2-2, with 7 bases matching TRBD2. The CDR3 runs 15 residues. The trim removed 4 bases at V and 1 base at J, leaving 4 bases unmatched. CDR1 SGDLS and CDR2 YYNGEE come from the germline V gene. CDR3 protein: CASSPGGRNTGELFF. CDR3 in DNA: TGTGCCAGCAGCCCCGGCGGGAGGAACACCGGGGAGCTGTTTTTT.

The chain employs TRBV7-9 and TRBJ1-3; no clear D gene. Trimming pared 3 bases from V and 10 bases from J, leaving 4 bases between. Germline V gives CDR1 SEHNR, CDR2 FQNEAQ (reference sequence). The CDR3 consists of 10 residues. The CDR3 reads CASSFGTIYF. CDR3 bases: TGTGCCAGCAGCTTTGGAACCATATATTTT.

This chain joins TRBV7-9 and TRBJ2-2, with TRBD1 as a possible D gene (5 bases). Trimming stripped 5 bases from V and 4 bases from J, with 8 bases between. Germline lookup yields CDR1 SEHNR and CDR2 FQNEAQ (reference sequence). This CDR3 has 13 residues. CDR3: CASSEGATGELFF. The CDR3 DNA reads as TGTGCCAGCAGCGAAGGGGCCACCGGGGAGCTGTTTTTT.

The table lists this clone with a few counts. The J gene is TRBJ1-1, the V gene TRBV7-2, with D possibly being TRBD1 (6 bases). The V and J ends lost 2 bases and 5 bases respectively, with 12 bases between them. The CDR3 has 14 residues. Germline values: CDR1 SGHTA, CDR2 FQGNSA. The CDR3 nucleotides read TGTGCCAGCAGCTTAAATACAGGGAGGACTGAAGCTTTCTTT. Translation gives CASSLNTGRTEAFF.

J is TRBJ1-5 and V is TRBV19; TRBD1 might be the D (5 bases). Germline V gene data show CDR1 as LNHDA and CDR2 as SQIVND (reference sequence). CDR3 length: 14 residues. Trimming took off 10 bases at V and 2 bases at J, with 15 bases between the two ends. The CDR3 coding sequence is TGTGCCACAGCCGGGGCTCTCGGCAATCAGCCCCAGCATTTT. Translated, it gives CATAGALGNQPQHF.

J is TRBJ1-4 and V is TRBV30, with 7 nucleotides matching TRBD1. This CDR3 is built from 12 residues. V trimming: 1 base; J trimming: 7 bases; junction bases outside the gene matches: 0. Germline V gene data show CDR1 as GTSNPN and CDR2 as SVGIG (reference sequence). The CDR3 DNA reads TGTGCCTGGAGTGGACAGGGTGAAAAACTGTTTTTT. This sequence encodes CAWSGQGEKLFF.

This clone was observed many times. This chain uses TRBV4-2 with TRBJ1-2, with D perhaps TRBD1 (5 bases). CDR3 length: 15 residues. The V gene lost 4 bases and the J gene lost 3 bases, with 15 bases spanning the gap. Germline assignment: CDR1 LGHNA and CDR2 YNFKEQ. The CDR3 loop is CASSRGMGVDYGYTF. The CDR3 DNA follows: TGTGCCAGCAGCCGAGGAATGGGGGTAGACTATGGCTACACCTTC.

The chain combines TRBV30 with TRBJ2-7; D remains unclear. The V gene's germline CDR1 is GTSNPN and CDR2 SVGIG (reference sequence). The V and J ends lost 1 base and 2 bases respectively, with 6 bases between them. The CDR3 spans 12 residues. The CDR3 spells CAWSGSAYEQYF. The CDR3 nucleotides are TGTGCCTGGAGTGGTTCAGCCTACGAGCAGTACTTC.

The chain combines TRBV18 with TRBJ1-2; D is perhaps TRBD1 (5 bases). Germline V CDR1 and CDR2: KGHSH, LQKENI. The CDR3 is 16 amino acids. V was shortened by 2 bases and J by 4 bases, with 17 bases between the two germline ends. CDR3 nucleotide sequence: TGTGCCAGCTCACCATCATCGGGGGAGCTTGGCTATGGCTACACCTTC. It is translated as CASSPSSGELGYGYTF. The variable domain in full, with the rest retrieved from reference TRBV18 and TRBJ1-2, is NAGVMQNPRHLVRRRGQEARLRCSPMKGHSHVYWYRQLPEEGLKFMVYLQKENIIDESGMPKERFSAEFPKEGPSILRIQQVVRGDSAAYFCASSPSSGELGYGYTFGSGTRLTVV.

This clone was observed a single time. The rearrangement uses TRBV6-5 and TRBJ2-3, with 7 bases fitting TRBD2. This CDR3 comprises 15 residues. V lost 2 bases, J lost 2 bases, and 4 bases stayed unmatched. The germline V gene has CDR1 MNHEY and CDR2 SVGAGI. The CDR3 DNA reads TGTGCCAGCAGTTACCTCGGGACTAACACAGATACGCAGTATTTT. Translating it yields CASSYLGTNTDTQYF.

V usage is TRBV7-8 and J usage is TRBJ2-5; 7 nucleotides match TRBD2. The germline V gene has CDR1 SGHVS and CDR2 FQNEAQ. The CDR3 has 16 amino acids. Trimming removed 0 bases from V and 2 bases from J; junction bases left unmatched: 6. In DNA, the CDR3 is TGTGCCAGCAGCTTAGCCAGGACTAGTTTTCAAGAGACCCAGTACTTC. It translates to CASSLARTSFQETQYF.

This clone was seen a handful of times. V and J are TRBV7-3 and TRBJ2-7, with a possible D match to TRBD2 (6 bases). The CDR3 is made up of 11 amino acids. Trimming removed 4 bases at V and 7 bases at J, with 8 bases between. CDR1 and CDR2 from the germline V gene are SGHTA and FQGTGA. CDR3 amino acids: CASSSGGEQYF. CDR3 coding DNA: TGTGCCAGCAGCTCTGGAGGGGAGCAGTACTTC.

The V and J genes are TRBV5-1 and TRBJ2-7; 9 nucleotides align to TRBD2. Per germline, CDR1 SGHRS and CDR2 YFSETQ. Germline trimming cut 0 bases from V and 1 base from J; bases unmatched to any gene: 5. The CDR3 runs to 16 residues. The DNA of the CDR3 is TGCGCCAGCAGCTTGGAGGCGGGGGGGCGATCCTACGAGCAGTACTTC. This translates into CASSLEAGGRSYEQYF. Drawing the rest from reference TRBV5-1 and TRBJ2-7, the complete variable domain is KAGVTQTPRYLIKTRGQQVTLSCSPISGHRSVSWYQQTPGQGLQFLFEYFSETQRNKGNFPGRFSGRQFSNSRSEMNVSTLELGDSALYLCASSLEAGGRSYEQYFGPGTRLTVT.

The V call is TRBV30, the J call TRBJ1-5, with 9 positions matching TRBD1. V lost 1 base and J lost 0; bases outside the gene matches: 4. From germline, CDR1 is GTSNPN and CDR2 SVGIG (reference sequence). This CDR3 comprises 16 residues. The CDR3: CAWSAGTGFSNQPQHF. Written as DNA, the CDR3 is TGTGCCTGGAGTGCTGGGACAGGGTTTAGCAATCAGCCCCAGCATTTT. The variable domain in full, completed from reference TRBV30 and TRBJ1-5, reads SQTIHQWPATLVQPVGSPLSLECTVEGTSNPNLYWYRQAAGRGLQLLFYSVGIGQISSEVPQNLSASRPQDRQFILSSKKLLLSDSGFYLCAWSAGTGFSNQPQHFGDGTRLSIL.

J is TRBJ2-2 and V is TRBV5-1; D call uncertain. Per the germline V gene, CDR1 is SGHRS and CDR2 is YFSETQ. This CDR3 comprises 15 residues. V lost 0 bases and J 6 bases, leaving 12 bases between the germline ends. The DNA of the CDR3 is TGCGCCAGCAGCTTGGCTTTAGGGATCGCCGGGGAGCTGTTTTTT. Translating gives CASSLALGIAGELFF.

The CDR3 spells CASPQRGAKNIQYF. The CDR3 DNA sequence: TGTGCCAGCCCCCAGCGGGGGGCCAAAAACATTCAGTACTTC. The rearrangement links TRBV27 to TRBJ2-4; 8 nucleotides match TRBD2. In germline, CDR1 is MNHEY, CDR2 SMNVEV (reference sequence). This CDR3 has 14 amino acids. With 8 bases clipped from V and 1 base from J, the junction kept 4 bases outside the gene matches.

This rearrangement joins TRBV6-1 to TRBJ2-5, with D hard to call. The V end was cut by 2 bases, the J end by 2 bases, with 6 bases between. CDR1 and CDR2 from the germline V gene are MNHNS and SASEGT. The CDR3 extends over 13 amino acids. The CDR3 protein is CASSESYQETQYF. The CDR3 DNA reads TGTGCCAGCAGTGAAAGCTATCAAGAGACCCAGTACTTC.

This chain uses TRBV2 with TRBJ2-5, with D hard to call. CDR3 size: 14 residues. The V end was cut by 5 bases, the J end by 5 bases, with 15 bases between. In germline, CDR1 is SNHLY, CDR2 FYNNEI. Here the CDR3 DNA reads TGTGCCAGCAGTAACACAATCCCCCAGGAGACCCAGTACTTC. Protein sequence: CASSNTIPQETQYF.

The V gene is TRBV6-5, the J gene TRBJ2-2, with 10 positions matching TRBD2. V shed 7 bases, J shed 4 bases, and the junction held 3 bases outside the gene matches. This CDR3 is built from 14 residues. CDR1 and CDR2 (germline): MNHEY, SVGAGI. CDR3 in amino acids: CASKREGPTGELFF. Written as DNA, the CDR3 is TGTGCCAGCAAGCGGGAGGGCCCCACCGGGGAGCTGTTTTTT.